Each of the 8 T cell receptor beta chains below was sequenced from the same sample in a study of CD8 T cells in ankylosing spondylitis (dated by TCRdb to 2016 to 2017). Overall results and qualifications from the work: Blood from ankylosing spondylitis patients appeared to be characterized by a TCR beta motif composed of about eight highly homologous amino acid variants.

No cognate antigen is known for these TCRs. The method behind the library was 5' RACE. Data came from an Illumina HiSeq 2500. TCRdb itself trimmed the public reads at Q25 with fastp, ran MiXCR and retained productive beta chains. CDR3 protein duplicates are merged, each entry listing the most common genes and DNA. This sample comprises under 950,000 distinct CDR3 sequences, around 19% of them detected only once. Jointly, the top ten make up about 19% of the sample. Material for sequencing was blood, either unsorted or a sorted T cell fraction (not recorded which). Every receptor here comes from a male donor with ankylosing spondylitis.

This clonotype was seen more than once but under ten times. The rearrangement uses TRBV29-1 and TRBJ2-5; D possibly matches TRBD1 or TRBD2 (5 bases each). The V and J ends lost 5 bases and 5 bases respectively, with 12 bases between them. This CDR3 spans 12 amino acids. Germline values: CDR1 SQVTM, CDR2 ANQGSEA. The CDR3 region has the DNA TGCAGCGTTATGAGGGGCTTGGAGACCCAGTACTTC. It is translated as CSVMRGLETQYF.

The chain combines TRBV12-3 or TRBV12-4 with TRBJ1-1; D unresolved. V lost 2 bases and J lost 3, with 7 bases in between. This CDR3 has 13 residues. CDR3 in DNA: TGTGCCAGCAGTTTAAAGAGGCACACTGAAGCTTTCTTT. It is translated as CASSLKRHTEAFF.

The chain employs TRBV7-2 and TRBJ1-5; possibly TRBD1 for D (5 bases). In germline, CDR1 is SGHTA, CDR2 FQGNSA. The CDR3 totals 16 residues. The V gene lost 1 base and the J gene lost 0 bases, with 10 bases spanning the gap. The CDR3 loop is CASSLVGTSSNQPQHF. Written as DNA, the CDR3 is TGTGCCAGCAGCTTAGTAGGGACCTCTAGCAATCAGCCCCAGCATTTT.

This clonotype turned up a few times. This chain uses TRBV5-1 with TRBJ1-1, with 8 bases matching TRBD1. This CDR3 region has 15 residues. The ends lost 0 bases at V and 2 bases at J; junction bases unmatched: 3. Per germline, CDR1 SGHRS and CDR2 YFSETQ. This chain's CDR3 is CASSLADRDNTEAFF. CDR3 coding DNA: TGCGCCAGCAGCTTGGCGGACAGGGATAACACTGAAGCTTTCTTT.

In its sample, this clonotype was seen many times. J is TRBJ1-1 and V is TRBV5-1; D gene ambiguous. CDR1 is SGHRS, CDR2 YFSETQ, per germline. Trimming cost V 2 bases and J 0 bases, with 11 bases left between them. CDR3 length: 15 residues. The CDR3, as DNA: TGCGCCAGCAGCTTAGGGCCGGTGATGAACACTGAAGCTTTCTTT. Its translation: CASSLGPVMNTEAFF.

CDR3 in amino acids: CASSLGTVPTQYF. DNA of the CDR3: TGTGCCAGCAGCTTGGGGACAGTTCCGACGCAGTATTTT. The gene calls are TRBV5-5 and TRBJ2-3; tentatively, D is TRBD1 (6 bases). Between the trimmed V and J ends, which lost 0 bases and 9 bases, there was a span of 11 bases. Germline V lookup: CDR1 SGHKS, CDR2 YYEKEE (reference sequence). The CDR3 sequence is 13 residues long.

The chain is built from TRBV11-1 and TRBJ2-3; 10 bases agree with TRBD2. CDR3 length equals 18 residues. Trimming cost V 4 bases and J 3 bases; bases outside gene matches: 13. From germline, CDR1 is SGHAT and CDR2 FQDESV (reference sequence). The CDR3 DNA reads TGTGCCAGCAGCTCTCCAGCGGGGGGGCCAGTGAGTACAGATACGCAGTATTTT. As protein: CASSSPAGGPVSTDTQYF.

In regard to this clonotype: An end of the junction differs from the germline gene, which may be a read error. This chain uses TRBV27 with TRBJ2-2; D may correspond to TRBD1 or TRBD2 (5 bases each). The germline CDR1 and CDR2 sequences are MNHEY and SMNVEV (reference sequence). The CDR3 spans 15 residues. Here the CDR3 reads CASSLSRVYVGGLFF. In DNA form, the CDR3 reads TGTGCCAGCAGTTTGTCCAGGGTTTATGTTGGGGGGCTGTTTTTT.